The 4 T cell receptor beta chains given below trace back to one sample, sequenced in a study of cytomegalovirus exposure and HLA in healthy donors. The PCR contained 60 Vbeta and 13 Jbeta primers. Only in-frame clones appear in the TCRdb table, and some are missing; sequencing was by immunoSEQ multiplex PCR. The sample carries about 83,000 clones, about four fifths recorded once. The material sequenced was PBMCs. These TCRs come from a woman aged 25-40 years in good health and CMV-seronegative.

The V and J genes are TRBV6-5 and TRBJ2-7, with 9 bases that match TRBD1. The CDR3 consists of 15 residues. The V segment lost 0 bases and the J segment 6 bases; nucleotides outside the gene matches: 6. Germline CDR1 and CDR2: MNHEY and SVGAGI. CDR3 sequence: CASSYSYRGPIEQYF. Written as DNA, the CDR3 is TGTGCCAGCAGTTACTCGTACAGGGGGCCGATCGAGCAGTACTTC.

This rearrangement joins TRBV6-1 to TRBJ1-2; a possible D gene is TRBD1 (6 bases). CDR1 MNHNS and CDR2 SASEGT come from the germline V gene. The CDR3 has 13 residues. Between the trimmed V and J ends, which lost 5 bases and 8 bases, there was a span of 15 bases. The DNA of the CDR3 is TGTGCCAGCAGTAAGGGACATGGGGGAGGCTACACCTTC. Encoded protein: CASSKGHGGGYTF.

The chain recombines TRBV9 with TRBJ2-3, with 12 nucleotides matching TRBD1. This CDR3 contains 17 residues. Germline assignment: CDR1 SGDLS and CDR2 YYNGEE. With 4 bases clipped from V and 5 bases from J, the junction kept 11 bases outside the gene matches. CDR3 residues: CASSPDGGQGAGDTQYF. The CDR3 nucleotides are TGTGCCAGCAGCCCCGACGGGGGACAGGGGGCAGGAGATACGCAGTATTTT.

This clone has only one observation. The chain joins TRBV18 to TRBJ2-7, with TRBD2 matching over 13 bases. Germline loops: CDR1 KGHSH, CDR2 LQKENI. The CDR3 extends over 17 amino acids. With 5 bases clipped from V and 6 bases from J, the junction kept 13 bases outside the gene matches. The CDR3 sequence: CASSAGLAGAAPIEQYF. For the CDR3, the DNA is TGTGCCAGCTCAGCTGGACTAGCGGGAGCCGCTCCTATCGAGCAGTACTTC.